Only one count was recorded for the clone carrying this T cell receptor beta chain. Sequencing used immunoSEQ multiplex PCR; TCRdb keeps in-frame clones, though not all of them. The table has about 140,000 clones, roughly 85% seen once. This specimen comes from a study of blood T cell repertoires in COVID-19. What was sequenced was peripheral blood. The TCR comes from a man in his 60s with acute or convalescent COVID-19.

CDR3 bases: TGTGCCAGCAGTTTGCGGCAGGGTAGCGAAGCTTTCTTT. Translating it yields CASSLRQGSEAFF. V and J are TRBV27 and TRBJ1-1; weak D call: TRBD1 (5 bases). V was shortened by 3 bases and J by 8 bases, with 13 bases between the two germline ends. The CDR3 is 13 residues long. Germline CDR1 MNHEY, CDR2 SMNVEV (reference sequence).